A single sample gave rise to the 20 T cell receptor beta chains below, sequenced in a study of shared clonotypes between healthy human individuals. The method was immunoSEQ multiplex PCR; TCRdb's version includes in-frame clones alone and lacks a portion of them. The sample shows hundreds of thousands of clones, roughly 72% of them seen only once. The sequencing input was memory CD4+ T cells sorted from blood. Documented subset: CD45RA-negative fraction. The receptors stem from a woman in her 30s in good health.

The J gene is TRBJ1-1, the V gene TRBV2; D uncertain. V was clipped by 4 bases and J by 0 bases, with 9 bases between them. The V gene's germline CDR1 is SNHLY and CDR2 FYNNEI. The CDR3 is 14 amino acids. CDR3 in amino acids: CASSVGDLNTEAFF. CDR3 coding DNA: TGTGCCAGCAGTGTGGGAGATTTGAACACTGAAGCTTTCTTT.

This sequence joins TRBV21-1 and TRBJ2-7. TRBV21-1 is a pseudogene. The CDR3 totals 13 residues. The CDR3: CASSKRNSYEQYF. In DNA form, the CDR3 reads TGTGCCAGCAGCAAAAGGAACTCCTACGAGCAGTACTTC.

The CDR3 DNA reads TGTGCCAGCAGAACAGGGGTAAATGAAAAACTGTTTTTT. Translated, it gives CASRTGVNEKLFF. This chain joins TRBV28 and TRBJ1-4, with 7 bases lining up with TRBD1. The CDR3 is made up of 13 amino acids. J lost 5 bases, V lost 6 bases, and 3 bases had no gene match. Germline CDR1 and CDR2: MDHEN and SYDVKM.

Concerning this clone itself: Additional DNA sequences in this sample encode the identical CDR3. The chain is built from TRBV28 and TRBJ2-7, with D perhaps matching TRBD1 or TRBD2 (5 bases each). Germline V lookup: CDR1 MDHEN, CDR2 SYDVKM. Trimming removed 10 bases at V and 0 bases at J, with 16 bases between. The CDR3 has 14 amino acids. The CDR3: CAITGTSGSYEQYF. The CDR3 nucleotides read TGTGCCATCACCGGGACGTCCGGCTCCTACGAGCAGTACTTC.

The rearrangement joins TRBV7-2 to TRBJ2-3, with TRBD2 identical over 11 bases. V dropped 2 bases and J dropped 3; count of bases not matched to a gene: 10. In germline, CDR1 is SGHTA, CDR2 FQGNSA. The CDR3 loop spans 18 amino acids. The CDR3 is CASSLMALAGVRTDTQYF. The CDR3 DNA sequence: TGTGCCAGCAGCTTAATGGCACTAGCGGGAGTGCGGACAGATACGCAGTATTTT.

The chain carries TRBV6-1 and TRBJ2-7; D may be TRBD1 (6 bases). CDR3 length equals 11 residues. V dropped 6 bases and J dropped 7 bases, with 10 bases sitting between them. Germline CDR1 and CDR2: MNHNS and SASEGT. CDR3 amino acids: CASSQGWEQYF. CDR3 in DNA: TGTGCCAGCAGCCAGGGGTGGGAGCAGTACTTC.

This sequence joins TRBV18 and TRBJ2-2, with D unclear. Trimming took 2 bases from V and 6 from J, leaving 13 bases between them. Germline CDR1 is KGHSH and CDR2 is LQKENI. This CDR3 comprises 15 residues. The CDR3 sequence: CASSPSRSPSGELFF. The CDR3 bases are TGTGCCAGCTCACCATCCCGGAGCCCCTCCGGGGAGCTGTTTTTT.

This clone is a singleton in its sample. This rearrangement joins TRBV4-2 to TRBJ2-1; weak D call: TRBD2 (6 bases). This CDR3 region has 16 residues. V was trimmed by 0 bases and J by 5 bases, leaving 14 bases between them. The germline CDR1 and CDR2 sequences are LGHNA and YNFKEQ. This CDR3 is CASSQDTASVDNEQFF. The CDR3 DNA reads TGTGCCAGCAGCCAAGATACGGCTAGCGTTGACAATGAGCAGTTCTTC.

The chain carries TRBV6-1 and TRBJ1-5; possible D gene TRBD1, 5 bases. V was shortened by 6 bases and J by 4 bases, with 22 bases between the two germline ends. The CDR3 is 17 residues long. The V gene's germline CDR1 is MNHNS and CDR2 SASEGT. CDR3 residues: CASRERSGQGLNQPQHF. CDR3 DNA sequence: TGTGCCAGCAGGGAACGATCCGGGCAGGGTTTGAATCAGCCCCAGCATTTT.

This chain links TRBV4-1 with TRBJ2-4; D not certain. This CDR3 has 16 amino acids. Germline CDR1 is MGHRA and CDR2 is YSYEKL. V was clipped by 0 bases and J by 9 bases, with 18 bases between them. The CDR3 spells CASSQEVRSNSGIQYF. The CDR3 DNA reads TGCGCCAGCAGCCAAGAAGTCAGGTCCAATTCGGGCATTCAGTACTTC.

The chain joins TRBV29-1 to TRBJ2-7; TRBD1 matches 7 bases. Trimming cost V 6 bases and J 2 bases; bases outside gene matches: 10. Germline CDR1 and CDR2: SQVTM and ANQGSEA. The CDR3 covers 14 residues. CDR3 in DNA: TGCAGCGTGGGGGACAGAGCTATAACCTACGAGCAGTACTTC. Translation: CSVGDRAITYEQYF.

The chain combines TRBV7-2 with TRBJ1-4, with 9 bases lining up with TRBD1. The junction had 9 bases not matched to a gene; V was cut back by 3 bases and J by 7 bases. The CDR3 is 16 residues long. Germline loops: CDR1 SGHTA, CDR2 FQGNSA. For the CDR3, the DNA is TGTGCCAGCAGCTTCAATCCGACAGGGGGACTTGAAAAACTGTTTTTT. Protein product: CASSFNPTGGLEKLFF.

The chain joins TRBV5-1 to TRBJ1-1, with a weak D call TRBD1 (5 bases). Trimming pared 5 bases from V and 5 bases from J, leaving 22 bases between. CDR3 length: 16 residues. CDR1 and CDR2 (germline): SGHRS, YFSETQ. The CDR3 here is CASSPRSGMRWTEAFF. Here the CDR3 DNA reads TGCGCCAGCAGTCCACGATCAGGGATGAGATGGACTGAAGCTTTCTTT.

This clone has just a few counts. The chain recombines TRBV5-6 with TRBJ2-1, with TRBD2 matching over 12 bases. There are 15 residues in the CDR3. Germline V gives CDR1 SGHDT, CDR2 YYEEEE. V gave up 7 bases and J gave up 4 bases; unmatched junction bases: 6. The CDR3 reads CASREGTSGYNEQFF. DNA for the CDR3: TGTGCCAGCCGGGAGGGGACTAGCGGGTACAATGAGCAGTTCTTC.

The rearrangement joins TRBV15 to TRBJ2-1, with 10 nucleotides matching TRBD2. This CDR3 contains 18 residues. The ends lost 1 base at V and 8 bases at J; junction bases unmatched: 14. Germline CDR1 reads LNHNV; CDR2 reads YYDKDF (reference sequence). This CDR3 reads CATSRGPIASSGSHEQFF. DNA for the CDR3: TGTGCCACCAGCAGAGGCCCGATAGCGTCTAGCGGGAGTCATGAGCAGTTCTTC.

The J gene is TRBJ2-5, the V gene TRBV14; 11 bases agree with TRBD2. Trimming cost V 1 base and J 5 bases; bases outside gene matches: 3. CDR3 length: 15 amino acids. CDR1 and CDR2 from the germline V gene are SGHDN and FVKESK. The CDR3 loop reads CASSQGGTSGETQYF. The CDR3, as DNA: TGTGCCAGCAGCCAAGGAGGGACTAGCGGTGAGACCCAGTACTTC.

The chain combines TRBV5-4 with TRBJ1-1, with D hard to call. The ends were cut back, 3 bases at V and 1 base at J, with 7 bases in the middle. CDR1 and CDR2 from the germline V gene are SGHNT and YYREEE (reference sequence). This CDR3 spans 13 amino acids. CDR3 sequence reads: CASSSSPNTEAFF. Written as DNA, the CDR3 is TGTGCCAGCAGCTCCAGCCCGAACACTGAAGCTTTCTTT.

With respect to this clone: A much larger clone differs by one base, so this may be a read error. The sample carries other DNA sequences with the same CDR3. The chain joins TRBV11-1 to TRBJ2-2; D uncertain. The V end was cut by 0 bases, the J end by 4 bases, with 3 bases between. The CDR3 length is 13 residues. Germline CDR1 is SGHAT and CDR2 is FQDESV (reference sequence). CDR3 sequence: CASSLAGTGELFF. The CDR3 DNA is TGTGCCAGCAGCTTAGCTGGCACCGGGGAGCTGTTTTTT.

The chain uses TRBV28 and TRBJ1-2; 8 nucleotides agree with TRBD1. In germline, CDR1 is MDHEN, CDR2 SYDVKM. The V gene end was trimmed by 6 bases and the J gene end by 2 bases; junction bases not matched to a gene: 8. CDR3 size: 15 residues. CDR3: CASRKAGQGNYGYTF. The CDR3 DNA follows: TGTGCCAGCAGGAAAGCTGGACAGGGAAACTATGGCTACACCTTC.

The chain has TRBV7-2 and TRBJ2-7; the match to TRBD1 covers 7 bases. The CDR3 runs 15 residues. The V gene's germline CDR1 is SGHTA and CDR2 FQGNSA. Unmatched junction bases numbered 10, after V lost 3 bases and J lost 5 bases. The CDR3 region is CASSLNVLTGHEQYF. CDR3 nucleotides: TGTGCCAGCAGCTTGAACGTTCTGACAGGGCACGAGCAGTACTTC.